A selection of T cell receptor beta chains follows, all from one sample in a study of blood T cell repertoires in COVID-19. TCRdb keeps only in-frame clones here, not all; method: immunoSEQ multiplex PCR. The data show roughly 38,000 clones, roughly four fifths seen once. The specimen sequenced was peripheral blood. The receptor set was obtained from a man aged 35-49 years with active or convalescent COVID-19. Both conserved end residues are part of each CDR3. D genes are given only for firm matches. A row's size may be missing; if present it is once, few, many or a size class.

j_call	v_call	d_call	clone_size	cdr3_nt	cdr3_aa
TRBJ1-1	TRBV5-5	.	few	TGTGCCAGCAGCTTGGAAGCCGGGTTTAGCACTGAAGCTTTCTTT	CASSLEAGFSTEAFF
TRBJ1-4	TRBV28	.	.	TGTGCCAGCAGCGGGGGGGTTGTCAGGAATGAAAAACTGTTTTTT	CASSGGVVRNEKLFF
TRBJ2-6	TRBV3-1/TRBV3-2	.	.	TGTGCCACCGCCGGGTCTGGGGCCAACGTCCTGACTTTC	CATAGSGANVLTF
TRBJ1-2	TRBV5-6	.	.	TGTGCCAGCAGCTTGGAGCAGGGCAGGGAAGGCTACACCTTC	CASSLEQGREGYTF
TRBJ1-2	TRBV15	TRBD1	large	TGTGCCACCAGCAGCGGGACAGGGTTTTATGGCTACACCTTC	CATSSGTGFYGYTF
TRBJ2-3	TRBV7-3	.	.	TGTGCCAGCAGCTTAACGATCAGCGGCACAGATACGCAGTATTTT	CASSLTISGTDTQYF
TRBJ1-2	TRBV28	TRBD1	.	TGTGCCAGCAGTTTAAATGAGGGACAGGGGAGCAACTATGGCTACACCTTC	CASSLNEGQGSNYGYTF
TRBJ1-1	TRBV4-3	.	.	TGCGCCAGCAGCCAAGATCCGGAGGGCAGCACTGAAGCTTTCTTT	CASSQDPEGSTEAFF
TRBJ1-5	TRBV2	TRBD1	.	TGTGCCAGCAGTCGGGACAGGGGGATTTGGAAGCCCCAGCATTTT	CASSRDRGIWKPQHF
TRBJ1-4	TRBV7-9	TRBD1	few	TGTGCCAGCAGCCGGACAGGACGTAATGAAAAACTGTTTTTT	CASSRTGRNEKLFF
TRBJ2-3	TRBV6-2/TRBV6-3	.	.	TGTGCCAGCAGTTACCTCCCCGGGAGCGGCGTCGTTAATACGCAGTATTTT	CASSYLPGSGVVNTQYF
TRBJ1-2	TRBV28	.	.	TGTGCCAGCAGCTTGACACCTAACTATGGCTACACCTTC	CASSLTPNYGYTF
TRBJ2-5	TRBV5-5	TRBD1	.	TGTGCCAGCAGCAGAGGGACAGGTGGGACCCAGTACTTC	CASSRGTGGTQYF
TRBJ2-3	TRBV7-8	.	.	TGTGCCAGCAGCCCGTCTCAGGATACGCAGTATTTT	CASSPSQDTQYF
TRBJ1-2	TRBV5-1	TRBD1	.	TGCGCCAGCAGCTCAAATACAGGGGAACTTGGCTACACCTTC	CASSSNTGELGYTF
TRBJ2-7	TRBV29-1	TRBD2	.	TGCAGCGTTGAATTCGGGAGCGGGAGCTCGGAGCAGTACTTC	CSVEFGSGSSEQYF
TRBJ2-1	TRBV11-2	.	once	TGTGCCAGCAGCTTAGATTCGGGGGCCTACAATGAGCAGTTCTTC	CASSLDSGAYNEQFF
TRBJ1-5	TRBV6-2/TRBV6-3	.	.	TGTGCCAGCAGTTGGACAGCGAGCAATCAGCCCCAGCATTTT	CASSWTASNQPQHF
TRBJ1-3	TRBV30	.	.	TGTGCCGGTGGAAAGGGGACTGGAAACACCATATATTTT	CAGGKGTGNTIYF
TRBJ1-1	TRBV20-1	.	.	TGCAGTGCTAGTATCGTGGGTGGGCCTGAAGCTTTCTTT	CSASIVGGPEAFF
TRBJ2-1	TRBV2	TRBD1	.	TGTGCCAGCAAATCCCAGGGGGACAATGAGCAGTTCTTC	CASKSQGDNEQFF
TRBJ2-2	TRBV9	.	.	TGTGCCAGCAGCCCCTCCCTGCCCGGGACCGGGGAGCTGTTTTTT	CASSPSLPGTGELFF
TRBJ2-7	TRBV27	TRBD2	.	TGTGCCAGCAAATTTCTAGCGGGGGACGAGCAGTACTTC	CASKFLAGDEQYF
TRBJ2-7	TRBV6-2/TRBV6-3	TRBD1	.	TGTGCCAGCAGCACATTTGGACAGGGGATCTACGAGCAGTACTTC	CASSTFGQGIYEQYF
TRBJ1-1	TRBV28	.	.	TGTGCCAGCAGTTTACAGGGGCGAACTGAAGCTTTCTTT	CASSLQGRTEAFF
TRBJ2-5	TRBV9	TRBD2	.	TGTGCCAGCAGCGTAGCAGTGAGCGGGGGGGCTGGGGAGACCCAGTACTTC	CASSVAVSGGAGETQYF
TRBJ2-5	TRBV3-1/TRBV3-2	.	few	TGTGCCAGCAGCCGGAGAGGGAGGGGGGGAGTAATAGGAGAGACCCAGTACTTC	CASSRRGRGGVIGETQYF
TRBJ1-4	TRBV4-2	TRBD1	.	TGTGCCAGCAGCCAGGAGGGACAGGGGAATGAAAAACTGTTTTTT	CASSQEGQGNEKLFF
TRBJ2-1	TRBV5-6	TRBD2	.	TGTGCCAGCAGCTACATTGATGGGACTAGAAGTGAGCAGTTCTTC	CASSYIDGTRSEQFF
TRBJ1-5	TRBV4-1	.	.	TGCGCCAGCAGCCAAGATAGGGTTGGAGGGGTTTATCAGCCCCAGCATTTT	CASSQDRVGGVYQPQHF
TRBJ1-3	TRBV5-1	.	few	TGCGCCAGCAGCTTGCCGGGAAACACCATATATTTT	CASSLPGNTIYF
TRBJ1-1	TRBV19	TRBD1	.	TGTGCCAGTAGTATAGAACAGGGGAGGACTGAAGCTTTCTTT	CASSIEQGRTEAFF
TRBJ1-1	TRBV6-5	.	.	TGTGCCAGCAGCACCCGGGAGGGGAACACTGAAGCTTTCTTT	CASSTREGNTEAFF
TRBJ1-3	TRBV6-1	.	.	TGTGCCAGCAGTGAGGAGTGGAGTTCTGGAAACACCATATATTTT	CASSEEWSSGNTIYF
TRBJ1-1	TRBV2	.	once	TGTGCCAGCACCAAAGGACAGTTGAATAGGGGCACTGAAGCTTTCTTT	CASTKGQLNRGTEAFF
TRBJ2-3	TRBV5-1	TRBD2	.	TGCGCCAGCAGCCAATGGACTAGCCGCCCCACAGATACGCAGTATTTT	CASSQWTSRPTDTQYF
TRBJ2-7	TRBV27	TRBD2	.	TGTGCCAGCAGTTGGACTAGCGGGAGGGACTCCTACGAGCAGTACTTC	CASSWTSGRDSYEQYF
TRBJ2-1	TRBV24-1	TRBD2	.	TGTGCCACCAGTGATCCCGGGACTAGCGGGAGAAATGAGCAGTTCTTC	CATSDPGTSGRNEQFF
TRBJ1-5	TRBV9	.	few	TGTGCCAGCAGCCCAGGGGTTGGTCATAGCAATCAGCCCCAGCATTTT	CASSPGVGHSNQPQHF
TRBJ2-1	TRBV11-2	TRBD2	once	TGTGCCAGCAGCCGCGGACTAGCGGGAGCTGGGAATGAGCAGTTCTTC	CASSRGLAGAGNEQFF
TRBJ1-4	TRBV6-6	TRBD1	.	TGTGCCAGCAGTCCGGGTCTTGGACAGGGGGTCCGGGGGGATGAAAAACTGTTTTTT	CASSPGLGQGVRGDEKLFF
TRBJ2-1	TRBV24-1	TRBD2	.	TGTGCCACCAGTGATTTCGGCGGGACTAGCGGGAGGGGGAATGAGCAGTTCTTC	CATSDFGGTSGRGNEQFF